This T cell receptor beta chain was obtained from a study of long-term antiretroviral therapy in people with HIV. This was the immunoSEQ v3.0 assay at survey level. The data were produced by immunoSEQ multiplex PCR, yet TCRdb's version contains in-frame clones alone and is incomplete. The sample yields tens of thousands of clones, about 96% seen once. Concerning this clone itself: Its target is unknown.

Findings and limits, study-wide: The clones with expansion before ART were dominant in the repertoire at all time points.

The sample was unsorted PBMCs, taken 3.7 years after starting antiretroviral therapy. The sequence was collected from a woman aged 50 to 60 with HIV.

The CDR3 DNA is TGCGCCAGCAGCTCCGGGACTAGCGGGCCCACAGATACGCAGTATTTT. Protein product: CASSSGTSGPTDTQYF. The chain is built from TRBV5-1 and TRBJ2-3; 12 bases line up with TRBD2. J was trimmed by 2 bases and V by 3 bases; bases with no gene match: 4. The germline V gene has CDR1 SGHRS and CDR2 YFSETQ. The CDR3 spans 16 residues.